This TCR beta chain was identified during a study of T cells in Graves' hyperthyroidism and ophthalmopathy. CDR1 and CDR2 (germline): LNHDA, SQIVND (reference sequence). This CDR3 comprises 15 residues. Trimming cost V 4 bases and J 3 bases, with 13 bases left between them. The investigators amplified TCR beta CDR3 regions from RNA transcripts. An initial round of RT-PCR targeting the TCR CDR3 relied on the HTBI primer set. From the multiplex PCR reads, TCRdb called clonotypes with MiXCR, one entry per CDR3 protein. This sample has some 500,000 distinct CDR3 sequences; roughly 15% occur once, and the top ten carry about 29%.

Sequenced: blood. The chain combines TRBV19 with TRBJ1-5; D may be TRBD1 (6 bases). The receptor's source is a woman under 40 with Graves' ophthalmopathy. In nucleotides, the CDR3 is TGTGCCAGTAGTACCCCCGGACAGCCCAATCAGCCCCAGCATTTT. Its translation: CASSTPGQPNQPQHF.